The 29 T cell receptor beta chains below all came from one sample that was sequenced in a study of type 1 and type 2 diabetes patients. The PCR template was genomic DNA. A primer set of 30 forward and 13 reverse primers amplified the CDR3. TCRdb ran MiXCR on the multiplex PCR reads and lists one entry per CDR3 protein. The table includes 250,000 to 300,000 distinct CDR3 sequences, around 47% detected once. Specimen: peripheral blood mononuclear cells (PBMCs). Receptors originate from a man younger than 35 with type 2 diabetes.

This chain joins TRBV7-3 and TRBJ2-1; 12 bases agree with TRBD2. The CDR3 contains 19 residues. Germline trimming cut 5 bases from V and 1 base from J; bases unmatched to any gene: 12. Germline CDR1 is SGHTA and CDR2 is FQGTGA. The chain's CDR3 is CASSPRTSGKTSSYNEQFF. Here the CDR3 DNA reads TGTGCCAGCAGCCCCCGGACTAGCGGGAAGACGTCGTCCTACAATGAGCAGTTCTTC.

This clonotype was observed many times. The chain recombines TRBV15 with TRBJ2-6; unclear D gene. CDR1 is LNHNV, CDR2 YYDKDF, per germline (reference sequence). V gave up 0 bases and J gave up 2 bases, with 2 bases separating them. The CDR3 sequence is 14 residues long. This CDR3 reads CATSRDTGANVLTF. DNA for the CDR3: TGTGCCACCAGCAGAGACACTGGGGCCAACGTCCTGACTTTC.

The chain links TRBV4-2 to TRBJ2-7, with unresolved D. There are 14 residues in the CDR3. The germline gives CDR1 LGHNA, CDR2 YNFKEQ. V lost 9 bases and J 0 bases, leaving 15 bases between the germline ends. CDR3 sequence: CASSNTWTSYEQYF. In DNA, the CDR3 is TGTGCCAGTAGTAACACATGGACCTCCTACGAGCAGTACTTC.

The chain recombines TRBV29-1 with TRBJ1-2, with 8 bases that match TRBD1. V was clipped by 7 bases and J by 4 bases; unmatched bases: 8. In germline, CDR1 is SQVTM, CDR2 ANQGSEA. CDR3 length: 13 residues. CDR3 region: CSARDRRTYGYTF. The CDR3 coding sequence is TGCAGCGCCCGGGACAGGAGAACCTATGGCTACACCTTC.

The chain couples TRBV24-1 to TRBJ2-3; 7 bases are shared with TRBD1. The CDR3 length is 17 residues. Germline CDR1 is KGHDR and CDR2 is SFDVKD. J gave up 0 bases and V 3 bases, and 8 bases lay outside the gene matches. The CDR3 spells CATSDKGDRVSTDTQYF. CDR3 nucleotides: TGTGCCACCAGTGATAAGGGAGACAGGGTTAGCACAGATACGCAGTATTTT.

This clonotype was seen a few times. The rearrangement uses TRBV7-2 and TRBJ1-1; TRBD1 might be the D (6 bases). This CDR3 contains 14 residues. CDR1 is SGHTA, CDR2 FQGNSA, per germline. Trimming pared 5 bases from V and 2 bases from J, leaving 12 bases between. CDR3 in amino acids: CASSHGGGNTEAFF. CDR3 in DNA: TGTGCCAGCAGCCACGGAGGGGGTAACACTGAAGCTTTCTTT.

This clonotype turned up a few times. CDR3 DNA: TGTGCCAGCAGTTTTAACCGTAGGACTAATGAAAAACTGTTTTTT. Protein sequence: CASSFNRRTNEKLFF. The chain employs TRBV27 and TRBJ1-4; D remains ambiguous. Deletions cut 3 bases from V and 2 bases from J, with 10 bases between. This CDR3 region has 15 residues. Germline V gene sequence: CDR1 MNHEY, CDR2 SMNVEV (reference sequence).

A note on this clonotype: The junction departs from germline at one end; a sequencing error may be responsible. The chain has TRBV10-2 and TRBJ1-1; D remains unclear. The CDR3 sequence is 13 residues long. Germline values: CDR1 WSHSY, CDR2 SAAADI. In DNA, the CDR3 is TGTGCCAGCAGCCTGACCGGGGACACTGAAGCTTTCTTT. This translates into CASSLTGDTEAFF.

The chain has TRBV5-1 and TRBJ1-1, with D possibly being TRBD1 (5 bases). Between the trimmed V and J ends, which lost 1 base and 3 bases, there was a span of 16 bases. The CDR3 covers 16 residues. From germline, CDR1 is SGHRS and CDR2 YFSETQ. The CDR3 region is CASSLSLGTRDTEAFF. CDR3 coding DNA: TGCGCCAGCAGCTTGTCCCTGGGGACGAGGGACACTGAAGCTTTCTTT.

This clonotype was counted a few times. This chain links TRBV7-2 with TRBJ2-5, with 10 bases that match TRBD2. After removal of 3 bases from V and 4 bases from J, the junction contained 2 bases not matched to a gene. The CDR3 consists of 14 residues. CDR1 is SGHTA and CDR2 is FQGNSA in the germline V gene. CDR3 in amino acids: CASSLQRGGETQYF. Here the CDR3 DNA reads TGTGCCAGCAGCTTGCAGCGGGGGGGAGAGACCCAGTACTTC.

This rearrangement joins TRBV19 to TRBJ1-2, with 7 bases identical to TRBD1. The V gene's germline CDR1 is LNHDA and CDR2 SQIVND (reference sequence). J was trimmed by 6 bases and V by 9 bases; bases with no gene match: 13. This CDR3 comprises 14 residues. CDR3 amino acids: CASSERGQLDGYTF. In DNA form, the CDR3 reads TGTGCCAGCTCAGAAAGGGGACAGCTTGATGGCTACACCTTC.

This CDR3 is CASSRQVASRSSYEQYF. CDR3 nucleotides: TGTGCCAGCAGTAGACAGGTAGCTTCCAGAAGCTCCTACGAGCAGTACTTC. V gene TRBV6-2 or TRBV6-3 combines with J gene TRBJ2-7, with a weak D call TRBD1 (6 bases). There are 17 residues in the CDR3. The V end was cut by 5 bases, the J end by 0 bases, with 20 bases between. Per the germline V gene, CDR1 is MNHEY and CDR2 is SVGEGT.

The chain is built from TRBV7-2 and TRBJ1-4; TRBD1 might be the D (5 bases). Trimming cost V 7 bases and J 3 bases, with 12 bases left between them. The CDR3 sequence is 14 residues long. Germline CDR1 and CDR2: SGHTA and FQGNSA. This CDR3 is CASNVGGANEKLFF. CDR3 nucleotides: TGTGCCAGCAACGTCGGGGGGGCTAATGAAAAACTGTTTTTT. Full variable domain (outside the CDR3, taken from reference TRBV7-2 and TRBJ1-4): GAGVSQSPSNKVTEKGKDVELRCDPISGHTALYWYRQSLGQGLEFLIYFQGNSAPDKSGLPSDRFSAERTGGSVSTLTIQRTQQEDSAVYLCASNVGGANEKLFFGSGTQLSVL.

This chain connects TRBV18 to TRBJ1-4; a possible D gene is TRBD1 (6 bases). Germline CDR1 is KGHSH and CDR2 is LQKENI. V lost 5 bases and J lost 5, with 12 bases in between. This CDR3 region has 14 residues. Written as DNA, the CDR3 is TGTGCCAGCTCAGTGACAGGCCAAAATGAAAAACTGTTTTTT. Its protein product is CASSVTGQNEKLFF. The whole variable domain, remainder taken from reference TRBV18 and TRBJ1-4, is NAGVMQNPRHLVRRRGQEARLRCSPMKGHSHVYWYRQLPEEGLKFMVYLQKENIIDESGMPKERFSAEFPKEGPSILRIQQVVRGDSAAYFCASSVTGQNEKLFFGSGTQLSVL.

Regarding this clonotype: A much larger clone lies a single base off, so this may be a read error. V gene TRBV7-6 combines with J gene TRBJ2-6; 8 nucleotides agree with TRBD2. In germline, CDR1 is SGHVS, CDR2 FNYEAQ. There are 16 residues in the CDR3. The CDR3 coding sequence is TGTGCCAGCAGCTTATCGGGCGGGAGGTCTGCGGGAGAGCGGTACTTC. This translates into CASSLSGGRSAGERYF.

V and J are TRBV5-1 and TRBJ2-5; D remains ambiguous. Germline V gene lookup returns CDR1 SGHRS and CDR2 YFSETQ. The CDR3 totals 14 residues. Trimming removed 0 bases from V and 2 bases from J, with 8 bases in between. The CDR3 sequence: CASSLVALQETQYF. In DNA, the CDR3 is TGCGCCAGCAGCTTGGTTGCTTTACAAGAGACCCAGTACTTC.

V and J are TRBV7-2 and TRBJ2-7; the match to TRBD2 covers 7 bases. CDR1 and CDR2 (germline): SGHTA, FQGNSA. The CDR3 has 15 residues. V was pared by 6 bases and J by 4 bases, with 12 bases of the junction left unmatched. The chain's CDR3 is CASSPQEGRAYEQYF. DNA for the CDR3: TGTGCCAGCAGTCCCCAGGAGGGGAGGGCTTACGAGCAGTACTTC. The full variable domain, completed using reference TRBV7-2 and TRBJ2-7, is GAGVSQSPSNKVTEKGKDVELRCDPISGHTALYWYRQSLGQGLEFLIYFQGNSAPDKSGLPSDRFSAERTGGSVSTLTIQRTQQEDSAVYLCASSPQEGRAYEQYFGPGTRLTVT.

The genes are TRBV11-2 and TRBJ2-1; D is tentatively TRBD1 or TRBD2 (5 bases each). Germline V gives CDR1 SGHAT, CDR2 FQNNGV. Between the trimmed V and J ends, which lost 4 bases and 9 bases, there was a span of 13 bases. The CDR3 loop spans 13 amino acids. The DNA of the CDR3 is TGTGCCAGCAGCTCAGGGAGTGAGGCTGAGCAGTTCTTC. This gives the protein CASSSGSEAEQFF.

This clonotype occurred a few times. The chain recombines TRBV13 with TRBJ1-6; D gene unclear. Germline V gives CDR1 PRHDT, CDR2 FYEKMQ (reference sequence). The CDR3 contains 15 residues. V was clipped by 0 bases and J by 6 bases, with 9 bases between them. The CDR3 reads CASSLGDRSNSPLHF. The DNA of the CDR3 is TGTGCCAGCAGCTTAGGCGACCGTTCTAATTCACCCCTCCACTTT.

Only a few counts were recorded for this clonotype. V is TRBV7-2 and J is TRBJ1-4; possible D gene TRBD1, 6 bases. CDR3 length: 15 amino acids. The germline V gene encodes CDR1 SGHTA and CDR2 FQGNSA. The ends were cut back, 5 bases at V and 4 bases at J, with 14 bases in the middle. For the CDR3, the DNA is TGTGCCAGCAGCCTCACAGGGCTCCGTAATGAAAAACTGTTTTTT. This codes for CASSLTGLRNEKLFF.

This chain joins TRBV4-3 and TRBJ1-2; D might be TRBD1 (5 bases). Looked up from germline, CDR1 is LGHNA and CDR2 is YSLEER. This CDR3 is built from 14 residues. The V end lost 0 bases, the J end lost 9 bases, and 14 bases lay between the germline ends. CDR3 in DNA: TGCGCCAGCAGCCAAGATACGGCAGGGACGAGCTACACCTTC. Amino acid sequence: CASSQDTAGTSYTF.

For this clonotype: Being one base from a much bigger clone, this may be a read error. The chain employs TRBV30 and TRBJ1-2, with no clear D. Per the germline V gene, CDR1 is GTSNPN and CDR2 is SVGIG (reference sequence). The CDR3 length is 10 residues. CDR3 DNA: TGTGCCATCCAGGACTATGACTACACCTTC. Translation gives CAIQDYDYTF.

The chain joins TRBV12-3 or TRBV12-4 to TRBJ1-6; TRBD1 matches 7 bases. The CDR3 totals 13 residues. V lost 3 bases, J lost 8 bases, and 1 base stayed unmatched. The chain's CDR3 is CASSFDRDSPLHF. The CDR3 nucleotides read TGTGCCAGCAGTTTCGACAGGGATTCACCCCTCCACTTT.

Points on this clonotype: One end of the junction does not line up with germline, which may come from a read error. CDR3 DNA sequence: TGCAGCGGATCATTACTAGCGGGGGAAGAGACCCAGTACTTC. Its translation: CSGSLLAGEETQYF. The rearrangement joins TRBV7-2 to TRBJ2-5, with 11 bases matching TRBD2. The CDR3 is 14 residues long. From germline, CDR1 is SGHTA and CDR2 FQGNSA.

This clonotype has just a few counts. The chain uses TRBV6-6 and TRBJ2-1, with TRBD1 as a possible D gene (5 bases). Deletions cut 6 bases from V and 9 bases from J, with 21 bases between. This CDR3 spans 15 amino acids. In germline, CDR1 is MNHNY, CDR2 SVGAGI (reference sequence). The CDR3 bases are TGTGCCAGCAGCTGGATCTTTGGGTCCCAGGGTGAGCAGTTCTTC. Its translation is CASSWIFGSQGEQFF.

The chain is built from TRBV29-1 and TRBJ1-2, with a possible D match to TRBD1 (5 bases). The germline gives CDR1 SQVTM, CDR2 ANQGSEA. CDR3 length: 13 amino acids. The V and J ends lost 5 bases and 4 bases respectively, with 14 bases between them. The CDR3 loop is CSVPGGGIYGYTF. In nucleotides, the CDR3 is TGCAGCGTTCCGGGCGGGGGGATCTATGGCTACACCTTC.

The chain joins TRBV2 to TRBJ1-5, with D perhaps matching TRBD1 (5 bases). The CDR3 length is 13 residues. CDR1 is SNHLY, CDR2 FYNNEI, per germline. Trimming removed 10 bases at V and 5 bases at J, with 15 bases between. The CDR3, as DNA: TGTGCCAACAGAAAGACAGTCGATCAGCCCCAGCATTTT. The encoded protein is CANRKTVDQPQHF.

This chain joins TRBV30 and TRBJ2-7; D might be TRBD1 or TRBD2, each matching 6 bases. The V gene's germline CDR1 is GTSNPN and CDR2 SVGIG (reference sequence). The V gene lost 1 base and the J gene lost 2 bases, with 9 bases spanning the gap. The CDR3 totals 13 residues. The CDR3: CAWSARGPYEQYF. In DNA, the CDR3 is TGTGCCTGGAGTGCACGGGGGCCCTACGAGCAGTACTTC.

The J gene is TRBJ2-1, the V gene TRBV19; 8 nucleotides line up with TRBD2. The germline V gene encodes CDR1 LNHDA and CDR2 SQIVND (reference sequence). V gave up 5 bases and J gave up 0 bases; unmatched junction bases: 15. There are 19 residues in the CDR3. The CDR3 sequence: CASSFTSGPGKGSYNEQFF. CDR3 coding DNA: TGTGCCAGTAGTTTCACTAGCGGACCCGGTAAGGGCTCCTACAATGAGCAGTTCTTC.